The next 22 T cell receptor beta chains were all read from a single sample in a study of blood T cell repertoires in COVID-19. Sequencing was performed with immunoSEQ multiplex PCR; in TCRdb, only in-frame clones are kept and a portion is missing. The table shows roughly 250,000 clones, with less than 90% occurring only once. The sample taken for sequencing was PBMCs or T cells enriched from blood (not recorded which). These receptors all come from a woman aged 45-65 years who had recovered from COVID-19.

The V and J genes are TRBV28 and TRBJ2-4; 8 bases map to TRBD2. The CDR3 length is 13 residues. V lost 7 bases to trimming and J lost 8 bases; unmatched junction nucleotides: 7. CDR1 is MDHEN and CDR2 is SYDVKM in the germline V gene. DNA for the CDR3: TGTGCCAGCAACCCGGGGGGGTTAGACATTCAGTACTTC. This translates into CASNPGGLDIQYF.

This chain connects TRBV24-1 to TRBJ1-5; 10 nucleotides line up with TRBD1. The trim removed 2 bases at V and 2 bases at J, leaving 5 bases unmatched. Germline CDR1 reads KGHDR; CDR2 reads SFDVKD. This CDR3 spans 17 amino acids. CDR3 sequence (DNA): TGTGCCACCAGTGATTCCAGGACAGGGGGAGGCAATCAGCCCCAGCATTTT. Translating gives CATSDSRTGGGNQPQHF.

V gene TRBV7-3 combines with J gene TRBJ2-5; D unclear. Germline loops: CDR1 SGHTA, CDR2 FQGTGA. The CDR3 contains 13 residues. The V gene lost 2 bases and the J gene lost 2 bases, with 6 bases spanning the gap. The CDR3 loop reads CASSLYTQETQYF. In DNA, the CDR3 is TGTGCCAGCAGCTTATACACACAAGAGACCCAGTACTTC.

This chain joins TRBV29-1 and TRBJ1-3, with D hard to call. This CDR3 region has 13 residues. V lost 2 bases and J lost 0, with 5 bases in between. CDR1 SQVTM and CDR2 ANQGSEA come from the germline V gene. CDR3 sequence (DNA): TGCAGCGTTGAACGGGACTCTGGAAACACCATATATTTT. It is translated as CSVERDSGNTIYF.

V and J are TRBV19 and TRBJ2-7; D may be TRBD2 (6 bases). Germline V lookup: CDR1 LNHDA, CDR2 SQIVND (reference sequence). The CDR3 runs 14 residues. Trimming stripped 7 bases from V and 3 bases from J, with 16 bases between. This CDR3 reads CASTSSGDNYEQYF. The CDR3 DNA follows: TGTGCCAGTACCAGTAGCGGAGATAACTACGAGCAGTACTTC.

In the case of this clone: The same CDR3 also results from other DNA sequences found in this sample. Written as DNA, the CDR3 is TGCAGCGTGGAGGGGCGGAATGGCTACACCTTC. As protein: CSVEGRNGYTF. The V and J genes are TRBV29-1 and TRBJ1-2; TRBD1 might be the D (5 bases). Between the trimmed V and J ends, which lost 6 bases and 6 bases, there was a span of 11 bases. Germline V gives CDR1 SQVTM, CDR2 ANQGSEA. The length of the CDR3 is 11 residues.

The V gene is TRBV27, the J gene TRBJ1-4, with unresolved D. Germline loops: CDR1 MNHEY, CDR2 SMNVEV (reference sequence). The CDR3 is 13 amino acids. V was pared by 6 bases and J by 4 bases, with 9 bases between. The CDR3: CASRKFGNEKLFF. CDR3 sequence (DNA): TGTGCCAGCAGGAAGTTCGGTAATGAAAAACTGTTTTTT.

This clone occurred a few times. The V call is TRBV30, the J call TRBJ1-6; D not resolved. Looked up from germline, CDR1 is GTSNPN and CDR2 is SVGIG (reference sequence). This CDR3 has 14 residues. The V and J ends lost 2 bases and 5 bases respectively, with 10 bases between them. CDR3 sequence (DNA): TGTGCCTGGAGTCGGACGGGGAATAATTCACCCCTCCACTTT. The encoded protein is CAWSRTGNNSPLHF.

This chain connects TRBV2 to TRBJ2-3; possibly TRBD1 for D (6 bases). Trimming removed 5 bases from V and 6 bases from J, with 12 bases in between. Germline CDR1 reads SNHLY; CDR2 reads FYNNEI. The CDR3 consists of 13 residues. The CDR3 sequence is CASSWTAPDTQYF. The CDR3, as DNA: TGTGCCAGCAGTTGGACAGCTCCGGATACGCAGTATTTT.

The chain links TRBV28 to TRBJ2-7; 10 bases match TRBD2. Germline V gene lookup returns CDR1 MDHEN and CDR2 SYDVKM. The CDR3 consists of 14 residues. The V gene end was trimmed by 8 bases and the J gene end by 4 bases; junction bases not matched to a gene: 8. CDR3 protein: CASRPGLAIYEQYF. CDR3 coding DNA: TGTGCCAGCCGGCCGGGACTAGCGATTTACGAGCAGTACTTC.

This chain joins TRBV28 and TRBJ1-5, with 7 bases matching TRBD1. The germline V gene has CDR1 MDHEN and CDR2 SYDVKM. The ends lost 0 bases at V and 6 bases at J; junction bases unmatched: 5. The CDR3 sequence is 15 residues long. For the CDR3, the DNA is TGTGCCAGCAGTTTATGGGGGACAGTCGCTCAGCCCCAGCATTTT. It specifies CASSLWGTVAQPQHF.

The chain carries TRBV7-2 and TRBJ2-6; the D gene is possibly TRBD1 (6 bases). CDR1 is SGHTA and CDR2 is FQGNSA in the germline V gene. The CDR3 is made up of 18 amino acids. V was cut by 3 bases and J by 0 bases, with 15 bases left in between. This chain's CDR3 is CASSLPKQGVSGANVLTF. The CDR3 nucleotides are TGTGCCAGCAGCTTGCCTAAACAGGGAGTCTCTGGGGCCAACGTCCTGACTTTC. The full variable domain, in which reference TRBV7-2 and TRBJ2-6 provide the parts outside the CDR3, is GAGVSQSPSNKVTEKGKDVELRCDPISGHTALYWYRQSLGQGLEFLIYFQGNSAPDKSGLPSDRFSAERTGGSVSTLTIQRTQQEDSAVYLCASSLPKQGVSGANVLTFGAGSRLTVL.

V usage is TRBV4-2 and J usage is TRBJ1-6, with D hard to call. The CDR3 is 15 amino acids. Germline V gene sequence: CDR1 LGHNA, CDR2 YNFKEQ. Trimming took 6 bases from V and 2 from J, leaving 11 bases between them. The CDR3 bases are TGTGCCAGCAGGACTGGATGGACCTATAATTCACCCCTCCACTTT. Translation gives CASRTGWTYNSPLHF.

The chain is built from TRBV28 and TRBJ2-5; 8 positions agree with TRBD1. The ends lost 6 bases at V and 5 bases at J; junction bases unmatched: 5. The CDR3 length is 13 residues. Germline V gene data show CDR1 as MDHEN and CDR2 as SYDVKM. CDR3 sequence (DNA): TGTGCCAGCAGGTCAGGGGGCGCCGAGACCCAGTACTTC. Its translation is CASRSGGAETQYF.

This chain joins TRBV9 and TRBJ2-1, with D hard to call. CDR3 length: 12 amino acids. Germline CDR1 reads SGDLS; CDR2 reads YYNGEE. V was shortened by 0 bases and J by 11 bases, with 9 bases between the two germline ends. CDR3 nucleotides: TGTGCCAGCAGCGTAGGTGACAAGAAGCAGTTCTTC. It yields the protein CASSVGDKKQFF. The whole variable domain, remainder taken from reference TRBV9 and TRBJ2-1, is DSGVTQTPKHLITATGQRVTLRCSPRSGDLSVYWYQQSLDQGLQFLIQYYNGEERAKGNILERFSAQQFPDLHSELNLSSLELGDSALYFCASSVGDKKQFFGPGTRLTVL.

The genes are TRBV7-6 and TRBJ2-7, with 8 bases lining up with TRBD1. After removal of 5 bases from V and 3 bases from J, the junction contained 3 bases not matched to a gene. CDR1 SGHVS and CDR2 FNYEAQ come from the germline V gene. The CDR3 contains 13 residues. CDR3 nucleotide sequence: TGTGCCAGCAGCCAAGACAGGGGCTACGAGCAGTACTTC. Translating gives CASSQDRGYEQYF. Complete variable domain (other parts from reference TRBV7-6 and TRBJ2-7): GAGVSQSPRYKVTKRGQDVALRCDPISGHVSLYWYRQALGQGPEFLTYFNYEAQQDKSGLPNDRFSAERPEGSISTLTIQRTEQRDSAMYRCASSQDRGYEQYFGPGTRLTVT.

The rearrangement joins TRBV10-3 to TRBJ2-5, with D possibly being TRBD2 (5 bases). With 2 bases removed from V and 2 bases from J, the gap between germline ends came to 9 bases. The germline V gene encodes CDR1 ENHRY and CDR2 SYGVKD. The CDR3 spans 14 residues. The CDR3: CAISEEERQETQYF. In nucleotides, the CDR3 is TGTGCCATCAGTGAGGAGGAGCGGCAAGAGACCCAGTACTTC.

The V gene is TRBV5-6, the J gene TRBJ1-3; TRBD1 aligns across 11 bases. The CDR3 has 18 amino acids. The germline V gene has CDR1 SGHDT and CDR2 YYEEEE. J lost 1 base, V lost 2 bases, and 8 bases had no gene match. Written as DNA, the CDR3 is TGTGCCAGCAGCTTCGTCGGGGACAGGGGGTTTTCTGGAAACACCATATATTTT. Its translation is CASSFVGDRGFSGNTIYF.

The chain carries TRBV30 and TRBJ1-3; D gene ambiguous. The CDR3 has 15 residues. Per the germline V gene, CDR1 is GTSNPN and CDR2 is SVGIG (reference sequence). The V end was cut by 4 bases, the J end by 0 bases, with 13 bases between. The CDR3 here is CAWTRQQASGNTIYF. The CDR3 DNA reads as TGTGCCTGGACCCGACAACAAGCCTCTGGAAACACCATATATTTT.

J is TRBJ2-7 and V is TRBV7-3; 9 positions match TRBD2. V lost 5 bases and J lost 3; bases outside the gene matches: 8. Germline CDR1 and CDR2: SGHTA and FQGTGA. This CDR3 region has 15 residues. CDR3 nucleotides: TGTGCCAGCAGCCCCAAGGGTAGCGGGGGCTACGAGCAGTACTTC. Translating it yields CASSPKGSGGYEQYF.

This clone was observed a handful of times. The CDR3 region is CASSYGQPSYEQYF. The CDR3 nucleotides read TGTGCCAGCAGTTATGGGCAGCCGTCCTACGAGCAGTACTTC. The chain has TRBV6-2 or TRBV6-3 and TRBJ2-7; D is uncertain. The CDR3 covers 14 residues. Trimming took 3 bases from V and 1 from J, leaving 10 bases between them. In germline, CDR1 is MNHEY, CDR2 SVGEGT.

A few counts support this clone. The chain links TRBV18 to TRBJ2-1, with 11 bases identical to TRBD2. The CDR3 covers 17 residues. Germline loops: CDR1 KGHSH, CDR2 LQKENI. Trimming at V came to 6 bases and at J to 3 bases, leaving 10 bases not matched to a gene. The DNA of the CDR3 is TGTGCCAGCTCTCCTCCGGGACTAGCGGCTAACTACAATGAGCAGTTCTTC. Translation: CASSPPGLAANYNEQFF.